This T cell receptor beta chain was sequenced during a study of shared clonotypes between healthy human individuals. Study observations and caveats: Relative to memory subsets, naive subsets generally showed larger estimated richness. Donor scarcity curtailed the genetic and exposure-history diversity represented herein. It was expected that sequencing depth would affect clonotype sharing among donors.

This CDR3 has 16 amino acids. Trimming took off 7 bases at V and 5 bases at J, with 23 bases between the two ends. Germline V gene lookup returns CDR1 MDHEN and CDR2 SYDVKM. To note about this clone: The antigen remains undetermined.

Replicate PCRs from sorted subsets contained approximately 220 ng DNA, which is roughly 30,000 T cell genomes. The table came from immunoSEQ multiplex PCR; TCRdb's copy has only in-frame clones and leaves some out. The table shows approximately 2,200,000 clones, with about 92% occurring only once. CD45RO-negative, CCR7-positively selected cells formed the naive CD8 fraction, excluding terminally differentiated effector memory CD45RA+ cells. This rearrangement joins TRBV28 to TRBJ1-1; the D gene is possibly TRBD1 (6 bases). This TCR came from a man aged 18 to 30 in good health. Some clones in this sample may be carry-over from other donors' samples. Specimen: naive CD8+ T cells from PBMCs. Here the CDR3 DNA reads TGTGCCAGCACGGTCCTATCCCTCGACAGGTGGACTGAAGCTTTCTTT. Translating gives CASTVLSLDRWTEAFF.